Listed below are T cell receptor beta chains from one sample, sequenced in a study of T cells of healthy individuals. Using its own MiXCR run on the 5' RACE reads, TCRdb lists one record per CDR3 protein. Found here are 85,000 to 100,000 distinct CDR3 sequences, approximately 16% of them singletons; the top ten hold around 6.4%. The receptors here all came from a human donor in good health. Both conserved end residues are part of each CDR3.

CDR3: CASSSPGSYQETQYF; V: TRBV27
CDR3: CSADGYQYF; V: TRBV20-1
CDR3: CAWSVSSYEQYF; V: TRBV30
CDR3: CASSIRTTGLNSPLHF; V: TRBV12-3/TRBV12-4
CDR3: CSARSTGTPMITEAFF; V: TRBV20-1
CDR3: CASSKDVGQSDEQYF; V: TRBV21-1
CDR3: CSALLAGGPREQFF; V: TRBV20-1
CDR3: CSARDRMVADTQYF; V: TRBV20-1
CDR3: CASSVPIAGPNEQFF; V: TRBV11-2
CDR3: CASSLRLEETQYF; V: TRBV28
CDR3: CSARALAGAHEQFF; V: TRBV20-1
CDR3: CASSELSGGGSYEQYF; V: TRBV6-1
CDR3: CASSQDPGTSGRLYF; V: TRBV4-3
CDR3: CASSSQRLSNQPQHF; V: TRBV7-2
CDR3: CSVVLQAYEQYF; V: TRBV29-1
CDR3: CASRLPGQPFF; V: TRBV27
CDR3: CASSIGRLSYEQYF; V: TRBV19
CDR3: CASTTGNLYNEQFF; V: TRBV7-2
CDR3: CASSPTTGTNYGYTF; V: TRBV4-3
CDR3: CASTERDRDTQYF; V: TRBV2
CDR3: CAISEGAGPYNEQFF; V: TRBV10-3
CDR3: CSDYLSSYNSPLHF; V: TRBV29-1
CDR3: CASSFDKYDQPQHF; V: TRBV4-1
CDR3: CASSYAGAKYNEQFF; V: TRBV28
CDR3: CASSQVGSEQYF; V: TRBV3-1
CDR3: CASSFGENQPQHF; V: TRBV27
CDR3: CSARIRSDTQYF; V: TRBV20-1
CDR3: CASDTVRRTVQETQYF; V: TRBV7-8
CDR3: CSAVLDSPLHF; V: TRBV20-1
CDR3: CASSFWTGDTGELFF; V: TRBV28
CDR3: CASSALYRQDQFF; V: TRBV5-4
CDR3: CATSRVDSYNEQFF; V: TRBV15
CDR3: CSAEGVTDTQYF; V: TRBV20-1
CDR3: CASSLGGGHYNEQFF; V: TRBV5-1
CDR3: CASSQYDSYSSYEQYF; V: TRBV28
CDR3: CSVAAGEDEQYF; V: TRBV29-1
CDR3: CSARPPGTGFSGANVLTF; V: TRBV20-1
CDR3: CASSQNLAGGPGYEQYF; V: TRBV4-3
CDR3: CATSTGVFDEQFF; V: TRBV19